Shown below are 20 T cell receptor beta chains from a single sample sequenced in a study of beta chain features in type 1 diabetes. Since all of the isolated RNA was reverse transcribed, expressed TCRB transcripts were what got sequenced. Clones were read by immunoSEQ multiplex PCR, and TCRdb kept only the in-frame ones, dropping some. The data show around 250,000 clones, 11% to 15% seen once. Specimen: naive CD4+ T cells from blood. These receptors all stem from a woman between 40 and 50 years old in good health.

A few counts support this clone. The chain links TRBV7-9 to TRBJ1-1, with D tentatively TRBD1 (6 bases). The V end was cut by 1 base, the J end by 1 base, with 7 bases between. Germline loops: CDR1 SEHNR, CDR2 FQNEAQ (reference sequence). CDR3 length equals 14 residues. The CDR3 protein is CASSLVRGNTEAFF. CDR3 DNA sequence: TGTGCCAGCAGCTTAGTCAGGGGGAACACTGAAGCTTTCTTT. The full variable domain, rest sourced from reference TRBV7-9 and TRBJ1-1, is DTGVSQNPRHKITKRGQNVTFRCDPISEHNRLYWYRQTLGQGPEFLTYFQNEAQLEKSRLLSDRFSAERPKGSFSTLEIQRTEQGDSAMYLCASSLVRGNTEAFFGQGTRLTVV.

A few counts support this clone. The V call is TRBV5-1, the J call TRBJ1-1, with D possibly being TRBD1 (5 bases). The ends were cut back, 0 bases at V and 3 bases at J, with 18 bases in the middle. CDR3 length: 17 amino acids. Germline V gene sequence: CDR1 SGHRS, CDR2 YFSETQ. The CDR3 spells CASSLAVGRLGDTEAFF. In nucleotides, the CDR3 is TGCGCCAGCAGCTTGGCCGTGGGGCGCTTAGGAGACACTGAAGCTTTCTTT.

The V gene is TRBV5-4, the J gene TRBJ1-6, with D uncertain. The V and J ends lost 6 bases and 7 bases respectively, with 14 bases between them. The V gene's germline CDR1 is SGHNT and CDR2 YYREEE (reference sequence). The CDR3 spans 14 residues. CDR3 amino acids: CASKAPVPNSPLHF. The CDR3 DNA is TGTGCCAGCAAAGCCCCCGTCCCCAATTCACCCCTCCACTTT.

This chain connects TRBV27 to TRBJ1-1; D uncertain. V shed 2 bases and J shed 4 bases, with 8 bases lying between them. CDR3 length: 13 amino acids. Per germline, CDR1 MNHEY and CDR2 SMNVEV (reference sequence). The CDR3 DNA follows: TGTGCCAGCAGTTTAATCCCGGGCACTGAAGCTTTCTTT. It yields the protein CASSLIPGTEAFF.

The rearrangement joins TRBV5-1 to TRBJ2-6; tentatively, D is TRBD2 (6 bases). Trimming stripped 0 bases from V and 1 base from J, with 8 bases between. The CDR3 has 16 residues. Germline loops: CDR1 SGHRS, CDR2 YFSETQ. CDR3 sequence reads: CASSLAGSSGANVLTF. Here the CDR3 DNA reads TGCGCCAGCAGCTTGGCCGGGAGTTCTGGGGCCAACGTCCTGACTTTC. The variable domain in full, completed from reference TRBV5-1 and TRBJ2-6, reads KAGVTQTPRYLIKTRGQQVTLSCSPISGHRSVSWYQQTPGQGLQFLFEYFSETQRNKGNFPGRFSGRQFSNSRSEMNVSTLELGDSALYLCASSLAGSSGANVLTFGAGSRLTVL.

The sample holds a few counts of this clone. The V call is TRBV5-1, the J call TRBJ2-4; D uncertain. Deletions cut 0 bases from V and 8 bases from J, with 12 bases between. CDR1 SGHRS and CDR2 YFSETQ come from the germline V gene. The CDR3 extends over 14 amino acids. The CDR3 reads CASSLGSAGDIQYF. The DNA for the CDR3 is TGCGCCAGCAGCTTGGGGTCCGCTGGAGACATTCAGTACTTC.

This clone has a handful of counts. V is TRBV7-7 and J is TRBJ2-3; perhaps TRBD2 as D (5 bases). Trimming cost V 1 base and J 2 bases, with 10 bases left between them. CDR3 length: 15 amino acids. Per germline, CDR1 SSHAT and CDR2 FNYEAQ (reference sequence). This CDR3 reads CASSLGAGDTDTQYF. CDR3 DNA sequence: TGTGCCAGCAGCTTAGGCGCCGGGGACACAGATACGCAGTATTTT.

The chain carries TRBV6-5 and TRBJ2-2, with D possibly being TRBD2 (6 bases). Germline V gene sequence: CDR1 MNHEY, CDR2 SVGAGI. With 5 bases removed from V and 2 bases from J, the gap between germline ends came to 9 bases. The CDR3 spans 14 residues. Here the CDR3 DNA reads TGTGCCAGCAGTCCTAGCGCAAACACCGGGGAGCTGTTTTTT. This translates into CASSPSANTGELFF.

This clone was seen more than once but under ten times. The rearrangement joins TRBV7-9 to TRBJ1-2; no clear D. Germline loops: CDR1 SEHNR, CDR2 FQNEAQ (reference sequence). The CDR3 covers 13 residues. Trimming left V 6 bases short and J 6 bases short, with 14 bases between. Here the CDR3 reads CASRTPGRDGYTF. DNA for the CDR3: TGTGCCAGCAGAACCCCCGGGAGGGATGGCTACACCTTC.

Worth noting for this clone: One junction end does not reproduce the germline sequence, and a read error may be involved. The chain links TRBV7-2 to TRBJ2-3; TRBD2 might be the D (6 bases). Germline V lookup: CDR1 SGHTA, CDR2 FQGNSA. The CDR3 is 16 residues long. The DNA of the CDR3 is TGTGCCAGCAGCTTAATAGGGACTGCCCGCACGGATACGCAGTATTTT. It is translated as CASSLIGTARTDTQYF. The complete variable domain, with remaining parts taken from reference TRBV7-2 and TRBJ2-3, reads GAGVSQSPSNKVTEKGKDVELRCDPISGHTALYWYRQSLGQGLEFLIYFQGNSAPDKSGLPSDRFSAERTGGSVSTLTIQRTQQEDSAVYLCASSLIGTARTDTQYFGPGTRLTVL.

This clone was seen only a few times. This chain connects TRBV11-1 to TRBJ2-7, with D perhaps matching TRBD1 (6 bases). Germline V gene sequence: CDR1 SGHAT, CDR2 FQDESV (reference sequence). Trimming stripped 2 bases from V and 1 base from J, with 21 bases between. The CDR3 is 18 residues long. The CDR3 spells CASSLLGCGQLLSYEQYF. CDR3 DNA sequence: TGTGCCAGCAGCTTATTAGGGTGCGGACAGCTTCTTTCCTACGAGCAGTACTTC.

This clone has only a few counts. This rearrangement joins TRBV7-6 to TRBJ1-2; a weak D match, TRBD1 (6 bases). The germline V gene has CDR1 SGHVS and CDR2 FNYEAQ. Trimming shortened V by 5 bases and J by 4 bases, and 11 bases separated the two germline ends. The CDR3 has 13 amino acids. The chain's CDR3 is CASSAGEFYGYTF. Here the CDR3 DNA reads TGTGCCAGCAGCGCAGGGGAGTTCTATGGCTACACCTTC.

This clone came up a few times. The V call is TRBV29-1, the J call TRBJ2-5, with 7 bases lining up with TRBD2. V dropped 5 bases and J dropped 4; count of bases not matched to a gene: 4. From germline, CDR1 is SQVTM and CDR2 ANQGSEA. This CDR3 is 12 amino acids long. CDR3 nucleotides: TGCAGCGTTTTAACGGGGGGAGAGACCCAGTACTTC. It is translated as CSVLTGGETQYF.

This clone was counted between two and nine times. The genes are TRBV5-6 and TRBJ2-3, with 11 bases lining up with TRBD1. Germline V gene data show CDR1 as SGHDT and CDR2 as YYEEEE. V gave up 4 bases and J gave up 3 bases; unmatched junction bases: 4. CDR3 length: 15 residues. DNA for the CDR3: TGTGCCAGCAGCACGGGGACAGGGGGTACAGATACGCAGTATTTT. Translated, it gives CASSTGTGGTDTQYF.

This clone is a singleton in its sample. The J gene is TRBJ2-5, the V gene TRBV4-1, with D possibly being TRBD2 (6 bases). V was trimmed by 4 bases and J by 2 bases, leaving 11 bases between them. In germline, CDR1 is MGHRA, CDR2 YSYEKL. The CDR3 covers 14 residues. This CDR3 reads CASSRTGTQETQYF. The CDR3 bases are TGCGCCAGCAGCCGTACCGGGACTCAAGAGACCCAGTACTTC.

This chain connects TRBV5-6 to TRBJ2-7; D unclear. Trimming removed 1 base at V and 3 bases at J, with 8 bases between. CDR3 length: 13 amino acids. The germline V gene has CDR1 SGHDT and CDR2 YYEEEE. The DNA for the CDR3 is TGTGCCAGCAGCTTGTGGCACATCTACGAGCAGTACTTC. It yields the protein CASSLWHIYEQYF.

This clone was found a few times. The chain joins TRBV9 to TRBJ2-5, with a possible D match to TRBD1 (5 bases). CDR1 is SGDLS, CDR2 YYNGEE, per germline. This CDR3 has 16 residues. Trimming shortened V by 4 bases and J by 3 bases, and 19 bases separated the two germline ends. The CDR3 DNA is TGTGCCAGCAGCAGGGGAATAACAGGAGCCGAAGAGACCCAGTACTTC. It specifies CASSRGITGAEETQYF. Full variable domain (rest looked up from reference TRBV9 and TRBJ2-5): DSGVTQTPKHLITATGQRVTLRCSPRSGDLSVYWYQQSLDQGLQFLIQYYNGEERAKGNILERFSAQQFPDLHSELNLSSLELGDSALYFCASSRGITGAEETQYFGPGTRLLVL.

This clone has only a few counts. The chain's CDR3 is CASSLTGQPQHF. As DNA, the CDR3 is TGTGCCAGCAGCCTAACCGGTCAGCCCCAGCATTTT. This chain links TRBV25-1 with TRBJ1-5; D gene unclear. The CDR3 runs 12 residues. Germline loops: CDR1 MGHDK, CDR2 SYGVNS. The ends were cut back, 6 bases at V and 6 bases at J, with 9 bases in the middle.

The CDR3 sequence is CASIRGFGETQYF. The DNA of the CDR3 is TGTGCCAGCATCAGGGGGTTCGGGGAGACCCAGTACTTC. This chain connects TRBV2 to TRBJ2-5; the match to TRBD1 covers 7 bases. The CDR3 totals 13 residues. Trimming at V came to 7 bases and at J to 5 bases, leaving 7 bases not matched to a gene. CDR1 SNHLY and CDR2 FYNNEI come from the germline V gene.

The chain carries TRBV5-1 and TRBJ2-3; a possible D gene is TRBD2 (6 bases). The CDR3 has 14 residues. V was shortened by 4 bases and J by 0 bases, with 9 bases between the two germline ends. Looked up from germline, CDR1 is SGHRS and CDR2 is YFSETQ. CDR3 DNA sequence: TGCGCCAGCAGCATTCTAGCGAGCACAGATACGCAGTATTTT. This translates into CASSILASTDTQYF.